Listed below are T cell receptor beta chains from one sample, sequenced in a study of T cell responses to AZD1222 COVID-19 vaccine. Repertoires were generated with immunoSEQ multiplex PCR, while TCRdb's copy carries only in-frame clones and drops some. The sample comprises roughly 120,000 clones, about 88% of which are singletons, and 1.6% rests with the top ten. Here the sequenced sample was peripheral blood, taken on day 0 of AZD1222 vaccination. The receptors were gathered from an adult in good health. The CDR3 runs from the conserved cysteine through the conserved F or W. The order of the fields is D gene, V gene, J gene, CDR3 length, clone size, CDR3 DNA, CDR3 protein. The D gene is left open where the match is weak. Not every row has a clone size; where given, it reads once, few, many or a size class.

d_call: .; v_call: TRBV28; j_call: TRBJ1-5; cdr3_length: 14; clone_size: .; cdr3_nt: TGTGCCAGCCAGTATGAAGGGTTTAATCAGCCCCAGCATTTT; cdr3_aa: CASQYEGFNQPQHF
d_call: TRBD2; v_call: TRBV24-1; j_call: TRBJ2-1; cdr3_length: 16; clone_size: .; cdr3_nt: TGTGCCACCAGTGATACCGGGACTAGCGGGTACAATGAGCAGTTCTTC; cdr3_aa: CATSDTGTSGYNEQFF
d_call: TRBD1; v_call: TRBV5-8; j_call: TRBJ1-5; cdr3_length: 15; clone_size: few; cdr3_nt: TGTGCCAGCAGCTTTGGGCGGACAGGGGATCAGCCCCAGCATTTT; cdr3_aa: CASSFGRTGDQPQHF
d_call: .; v_call: TRBV19; j_call: TRBJ2-1; cdr3_length: 13; clone_size: .; cdr3_nt: TGTGCCAGTAGTACCACAGTGGACAATGAGCAGTTCTTC; cdr3_aa: CASSTTVDNEQFF
d_call: TRBD1; v_call: TRBV25-1; j_call: TRBJ1-1; cdr3_length: 17; clone_size: .; cdr3_nt: TGTGCCAGCAGTGACGAGACAGGGGGCCTAAGGAACACTGAAGCTTTCTTT; cdr3_aa: CASSDETGGLRNTEAFF
d_call: .; v_call: TRBV24-1; j_call: TRBJ1-2; cdr3_length: 13; clone_size: .; cdr3_nt: TGTGCCACCAGTGATTTGCGGGGCCAGAGCTACACCTTC; cdr3_aa: CATSDLRGQSYTF
d_call: .; v_call: TRBV5-8; j_call: TRBJ2-3; cdr3_length: 13; clone_size: .; cdr3_nt: TGTGCCAGCATTTTGAAGAGTGGAGATACGCAGTATTTT; cdr3_aa: CASILKSGDTQYF
d_call: .; v_call: TRBV15; j_call: TRBJ1-5; cdr3_length: 14; clone_size: few; cdr3_nt: TGTGCCACCAGCAGAGATCGTGGGGAAGAGCCCCAGCATTTT; cdr3_aa: CATSRDRGEEPQHF
d_call: TRBD2; v_call: TRBV9; j_call: TRBJ2-1; cdr3_length: 14; clone_size: few; cdr3_nt: TGTGCCAGCACCAGGAGCGGGAGCTTCAATGAGCAGTTCTTC; cdr3_aa: CASTRSGSFNEQFF
d_call: .; v_call: TRBV5-1; j_call: TRBJ2-1; cdr3_length: 15; clone_size: once; cdr3_nt: TGCGCCAGCAGCTTGGATGGTAGTTCCTACAATGAGCAGTTCTTC; cdr3_aa: CASSLDGSSYNEQFF
d_call: TRBD1; v_call: TRBV18; j_call: TRBJ1-2; cdr3_length: 14; clone_size: .; cdr3_nt: TGTGCCAGCTCACCGGACAGGGGTGATTATGGCTACACCTTC; cdr3_aa: CASSPDRGDYGYTF
d_call: .; v_call: TRBV5-1; j_call: TRBJ1-1; cdr3_length: 14; clone_size: .; cdr3_nt: TGCGCCAGCAGCTTGGGAGGGGGACCCACGGGAGCTTTCTTT; cdr3_aa: CASSLGGGPTGAFF
d_call: TRBD1; v_call: TRBV7-8; j_call: TRBJ2-7; cdr3_length: 16; clone_size: .; cdr3_nt: TGTGCCAGCAGCTTAGTCGCCGGGACAGGGGGCTACGAGCAGTACTTC; cdr3_aa: CASSLVAGTGGYEQYF
d_call: .; v_call: TRBV5-1; j_call: TRBJ2-5; cdr3_length: 15; clone_size: .; cdr3_nt: TGCGCCAGCAGCCCCCACTGGGGAGAAAAGGAGACCCAGTACTTC; cdr3_aa: CASSPHWGEKETQYF
d_call: .; v_call: TRBV4-1; j_call: TRBJ2-7; cdr3_length: 16; clone_size: once; cdr3_nt: TGCGCCAGCAGCCAAGTCGGGGGACAGATGAGTTACGAGCAGTACTTC; cdr3_aa: CASSQVGGQMSYEQYF
d_call: TRBD1; v_call: TRBV28; j_call: TRBJ1-4; cdr3_length: 19; clone_size: .; cdr3_nt: TGTGCCAGCAGTAATAAATACCGGGACAGGACTGCAACTAATGAAAAACTGTTTTTT; cdr3_aa: CASSNKYRDRTATNEKLFF
d_call: .; v_call: TRBV10-3; j_call: TRBJ2-3; cdr3_length: 15; clone_size: .; cdr3_nt: TGTGCCATCAGCGCCTCTCAGGGGAGGAGGGATACGCAGTATTTT; cdr3_aa: CAISASQGRRDTQYF
d_call: .; v_call: TRBV7-9; j_call: TRBJ1-1; cdr3_length: 13; clone_size: once; cdr3_nt: TGTGCCAGCAGCGAAACAAGAAGCACTGAAGCTTTCTTT; cdr3_aa: CASSETRSTEAFF
d_call: TRBD1; v_call: TRBV27; j_call: TRBJ1-6; cdr3_length: 15; clone_size: .; cdr3_nt: TGTGCCAGCAGTTTTACGGGACAGTTTAATTCACCCCTCCACTTT; cdr3_aa: CASSFTGQFNSPLHF
d_call: TRBD2; v_call: TRBV27; j_call: TRBJ2-7; cdr3_length: 14; clone_size: .; cdr3_nt: TGTGCCAGCAGGGTTCTAGCGGCCTCCTACGAGCAGTACTTC; cdr3_aa: CASRVLAASYEQYF
d_call: TRBD1; v_call: TRBV30; j_call: TRBJ2-3; cdr3_length: 14; clone_size: .; cdr3_nt: TGTGCCTGGAGTTTCGGACAGGGAGGAGATACGCAGTATTTT; cdr3_aa: CAWSFGQGGDTQYF
d_call: .; v_call: TRBV4-1; j_call: TRBJ1-2; cdr3_length: 15; clone_size: .; cdr3_nt: TGCGCCAGCAGCCAAGTTGAGACGCTTATTTATGGCTACACCTTC; cdr3_aa: CASSQVETLIYGYTF
d_call: TRBD1; v_call: TRBV11-2; j_call: TRBJ1-3; cdr3_length: 17; clone_size: .; cdr3_nt: TGTGCCAGCAGCCCACACTTAACAGGGGGCTCTGGAAACACCATATATTTT; cdr3_aa: CASSPHLTGGSGNTIYF
d_call: .; v_call: TRBV5-4; j_call: TRBJ2-1; cdr3_length: 15; clone_size: .; cdr3_nt: TGTGCCAGCAGCCCTGACCAGAGCTCCTACAATGAGCAGTTCTTC; cdr3_aa: CASSPDQSSYNEQFF
d_call: .; v_call: TRBV11-2; j_call: TRBJ1-3; cdr3_length: 13; clone_size: .; cdr3_nt: TGTGCCAGCAGCTTAGGGGCCTTCCACACCATATATTTT; cdr3_aa: CASSLGAFHTIYF
d_call: .; v_call: TRBV9; j_call: TRBJ1-1; cdr3_length: 14; clone_size: .; cdr3_nt: TGTGCCAGCAGCGTAGAGGCGAAGAACACTGAAGCTTTCTTT; cdr3_aa: CASSVEAKNTEAFF
d_call: .; v_call: TRBV6-5; j_call: TRBJ1-5; cdr3_length: 15; clone_size: .; cdr3_nt: TGTGCCAGCAGGCTTGAGGGGATGGGGAATCAGCCCCAGCATTTT; cdr3_aa: CASRLEGMGNQPQHF
d_call: .; v_call: TRBV5-1; j_call: TRBJ1-2; cdr3_length: 14; clone_size: few; cdr3_nt: TGCGCCAGCAGCCCCGGGGCAGCTAACTATGGCTACACCTTC; cdr3_aa: CASSPGAANYGYTF
d_call: TRBD1; v_call: TRBV11-2; j_call: TRBJ1-4; cdr3_length: 15; clone_size: once; cdr3_nt: TGTGCCAGCAGCTTAGCAGGGACAGGGTATGAAAAACTGTTTTTT; cdr3_aa: CASSLAGTGYEKLFF
d_call: TRBD2; v_call: TRBV12-5; j_call: TRBJ2-7; cdr3_length: 19; clone_size: once; cdr3_nt: TGTGCTAGTGGTTTGGTACTTGTTCGGGAGCGGGAGGGCGACTACGAGCAGTACTTC; cdr3_aa: CASGLVLVREREGDYEQYF
d_call: .; v_call: TRBV7-6; j_call: TRBJ2-6; cdr3_length: 17; clone_size: .; cdr3_nt: TGTGCCAGCAGCTTTTCGCCGGGGGCGGCTGGGGCCAACGTCCTGACTTTC; cdr3_aa: CASSFSPGAAGANVLTF
d_call: .; v_call: TRBV10-3; j_call: TRBJ2-3; cdr3_length: 13; clone_size: .; cdr3_nt: TGTGCCTCCGGACGAGGCCCTCCAGATACGCAGTATTTT; cdr3_aa: CASGRGPPDTQYF
d_call: .; v_call: TRBV5-1; j_call: TRBJ1-6; cdr3_length: 16; clone_size: .; cdr3_nt: TGCGCCAGCAGCTGGGGGGCAGGGGTCGATAATTCACCCCTCCACTTT; cdr3_aa: CASSWGAGVDNSPLHF
d_call: TRBD1; v_call: TRBV27; j_call: TRBJ2-7; cdr3_length: 14; clone_size: .; cdr3_nt: TGTGCCAGCGGCCGTTTGGGACAGGGGGGCGAGCAGTACTTC; cdr3_aa: CASGRLGQGGEQYF
d_call: .; v_call: TRBV13; j_call: TRBJ1-2; cdr3_length: 13; clone_size: .; cdr3_nt: TGTGCCAGCAGCTCCCAAGGGACGTATGGCTACACCTTC; cdr3_aa: CASSSQGTYGYTF
d_call: .; v_call: TRBV4-1; j_call: TRBJ1-5; cdr3_length: 14; clone_size: .; cdr3_nt: TGCGCCAGCAGCCATGAAACAGGGAGTCAGCCCCAGCATTTT; cdr3_aa: CASSHETGSQPQHF